Below, 27 T cell receptor beta chains from the same sample are listed, as sequenced in a study of glioma-infiltrating T cells. Amplification of TCR alpha and beta CDR3 regions from RNA used iRepertoire nested multiplex PCR. TCRdb reprocessed the multiplex PCR reads via MiXCR and lists one record per CDR3 protein. The repertoire holds approximately 120,000 distinct CDR3 sequences, with around 25% as singletons. The sequenced material came from glioma tissue, nonneoplastic brain tissue, or PBMCs (not recorded which). Receptors originate from a human donor with low-grade glioma or glioblastoma, undergoing nonglioma brain surgery, or in good health (not recorded which).

This clonotype has ten or more counts. V is TRBV7-2 and J is TRBJ2-1; 8 nucleotides agree with TRBD2. J was trimmed by 5 bases and V by 5 bases; bases with no gene match: 8. The CDR3 has 15 residues. Germline CDR1 SGHTA, CDR2 FQGNSA. CDR3 protein: CASSKRETIHNEQFF. The CDR3 nucleotides read TGTGCCAGCAGCAAGCGGGAGACTATCCACAATGAGCAGTTCTTC.

This clonotype was detected many times. This may be a read error: a much more frequent sequence differs by one nucleotide. This chain connects TRBV27 to TRBJ2-1; D is undetermined. The germline V and J ends were trimmed by 8 bases and 5 bases, with 4 bases remaining between them. This CDR3 has 10 amino acids. Germline CDR1 is MNHEY and CDR2 is SMNVEV (reference sequence). The DNA of the CDR3 is TGTGCCAGCGACAACAATGAGCAGTTCTTC. It is translated as CASDNNEQFF.

This clonotype has only a few counts. The chain has TRBV12-3 or TRBV12-4 and TRBJ2-3; D gene ambiguous. V was clipped by 3 bases and J by 5 bases, with 9 bases between them. This CDR3 has 13 residues. The CDR3 region is CASSFGYLDTQYF. The CDR3 DNA reads as TGTGCCAGCAGTTTTGGCTATCTAGATACGCAGTATTTT.

This clonotype was observed at least ten times. This chain uses TRBV2 with TRBJ1-1; the match to TRBD1 covers 7 bases. Losses at the gene ends were 5 bases for V and 4 bases for J; bases not matched to a gene: 7. The CDR3 has 14 residues. The germline CDR1 and CDR2 sequences are SNHLY and FYNNEI. Here the CDR3 reads CASSLTGLGTEAFF. Here the CDR3 DNA reads TGTGCCAGCAGTTTGACAGGGCTTGGCACTGAAGCTTTCTTT.

This clonotype was seen a few times. The rearrangement joins TRBV7-2 to TRBJ2-6; D is possibly TRBD1 (6 bases). Trimming shortened V by 2 bases and J by 4 bases, and 15 bases separated the two germline ends. Germline-derived CDR1 and CDR2 are SGHTA and FQGNSA. There are 17 residues in the CDR3. Written as DNA, the CDR3 is TGTGCCAGCAGCTTAACAGGGACCTTAACGGGGGCCAACGTCCTGACTTTC. Amino acid sequence: CASSLTGTLTGANVLTF.

There are a few counts of this clonotype. This chain links TRBV14 with TRBJ1-1; 8 nucleotides match TRBD1. J was trimmed by 0 bases and V by 2 bases; bases with no gene match: 2. Germline V gene lookup returns CDR1 SGHDN and CDR2 FVKESK. The CDR3 has 15 residues. CDR3 sequence (DNA): TGTGCCAGCAGCCAACCGGGACAGGTGAACACTGAAGCTTTCTTT. It yields the protein CASSQPGQVNTEAFF. The whole variable domain, filled in from reference TRBV14 and TRBJ1-1, reads EAGVTQFPSHSVIEKGQTVTLRCDPISGHDNLYWYRRVMGKEIKFLLHFVKESKQDESGMPNNRFLAERTGGTYSTLKVQPAELEDSGVYFCASSQPGQVNTEAFFGQGTRLTVV.

The chain recombines TRBV11-2 with TRBJ2-7, with D perhaps given as TRBD1 or TRBD2 (5 bases each). CDR1 is SGHAT, CDR2 FQNNGV, per germline. V was cut by 5 bases and J by 5 bases, with 25 bases left in between. CDR3 length: 17 amino acids. CDR3 region: CASSNEGSGLDYNEQYF. Written as DNA, the CDR3 is TGTGCCAGCAGCAACGAAGGCTCGGGGCTAGACTACAACGAGCAGTACTTC.

This clonotype was recorded a few times. V is TRBV5-4 and J is TRBJ2-5; the match to TRBD2 covers 8 bases. V shed 0 bases, J shed 5 bases, and the junction held 9 bases outside the gene matches. CDR3 length equals 16 residues. Germline V CDR1 and CDR2: SGHNT, YYREEE (reference sequence). The CDR3 reads CASSLGDRGGRETQYF. The CDR3 DNA sequence: TGTGCCAGCAGCTTGGGGGACCGGGGGGGCCGGGAGACCCAGTACTTC.

This chain connects TRBV11-3 to TRBJ2-2; D remains unclear. This CDR3 has 15 residues. CDR1 is SGHNT and CDR2 is YENEEA in the germline V gene. Trimming removed 5 bases at V and 0 bases at J, with 10 bases between. As DNA, the CDR3 is TGTGCCAGCAGCCTGGGCGACGCGAACACCGGGGAGCTGTTTTTT. Translating it yields CASSLGDANTGELFF.

This clonotype occurred many times. The V call is TRBV20-1, the J call TRBJ2-3; D uncertain. V lost 6 bases, J lost 2 bases, and 15 bases lay in between. The CDR3 totals 14 residues. The germline V gene encodes CDR1 DFQATT and CDR2 SNEGSKA (reference sequence). The CDR3 loop reads CSARSGLLTDTQYF. Written as DNA, the CDR3 is TGCAGTGCGAGGTCCGGTCTCCTCACAGATACGCAGTATTTT.

This clonotype came up many times. The V and J genes are TRBV6-2 or TRBV6-3 and TRBJ2-7; weak D call: TRBD1 (6 bases). The CDR3 totals 14 residues. From germline, CDR1 is MNHEY and CDR2 SVGEGT. Trimming removed 6 bases at V and 3 bases at J, with 15 bases between. CDR3 protein: CASRIRDTLYEQYF. CDR3 sequence (DNA): TGTGCCAGCAGGATCCGGGACACCCTCTACGAGCAGTACTTC.

CDR3 DNA sequence: TGTGCCAGCAGCGTGACAGGGAGGGAAGCAGATACGCAGTATTTT. Translated: CASSVTGREADTQYF. The rearrangement links TRBV9 to TRBJ2-3; D may be TRBD1 or TRBD2 (7 bases each). The CDR3 runs to 15 residues. V gave up 2 bases and J gave up 4 bases, with 14 bases separating them. The germline V gene encodes CDR1 SGDLS and CDR2 YYNGEE.

This clonotype has ten or more counts. V usage is TRBV7-9 and J usage is TRBJ1-2; TRBD1 aligns across 9 bases. The CDR3 has 14 amino acids. J was trimmed by 8 bases and V by 4 bases; bases with no gene match: 8. Germline loops: CDR1 SEHNR, CDR2 FQNEAQ (reference sequence). CDR3 sequence (DNA): TGTGCCAGCAGCTCGGGACAGGGCCAAGGGGGCTACACCTTC. Translated: CASSSGQGQGGYTF.

At least ten counts were recorded for this clonotype. The chain joins TRBV7-9 to TRBJ1-5, with TRBD1 matching over 9 bases. The CDR3 loop spans 16 amino acids. Trimming cost V 7 bases and J 5 bases; bases outside gene matches: 12. In germline, CDR1 is SEHNR, CDR2 FQNEAQ (reference sequence). CDR3 nucleotides: TGTGCCAGCATCACCCCGACGGACAGGGGAGATCAGCCCCAGCATTTT. It codes for CASITPTDRGDQPQHF.

At least ten counts were recorded for this clonotype. The rearrangement joins TRBV24-1 to TRBJ2-1; D may be TRBD2 (5 bases). Germline CDR1 and CDR2: KGHDR and SFDVKD. CDR3 length: 15 amino acids. Trimming cost V 9 bases and J 6 bases, with 20 bases left between them. The chain's CDR3 is CATGTRRGSANEQFF. The CDR3, as DNA: TGTGCCACCGGTACGAGGCGAGGGAGCGCCAATGAGCAGTTCTTC.

Concerning this clonotype itself: The CDR3 carries no conserved terminal phenylalanine or tryptophan, so it likely arises from a read error. The rearrangement joins TRBV12-5 to TRBJ2-7; the D is unclear. CDR3 length: 12 residues. V was clipped by 5 bases and J by 4 bases, with 9 bases between them. Germline CDR1 and CDR2: LGHNT and FRNRAP. The CDR3 sequence: CASGPTTYEQYL. The DNA for the CDR3 is TGTGCTAGTGGTCCGACCACTTACGAGCAGTACCTC.

The chain joins TRBV4-2 to TRBJ2-7; 7 nucleotides line up with TRBD1. Germline CDR1 LGHNA, CDR2 YNFKEQ. Trimming cost V 1 base and J 0 bases; bases outside gene matches: 3. The CDR3 length is 15 residues. For the CDR3, the DNA is TGTGCCAGCAGCCAAGGGGGACAGTTCTCCTACGAGCAGTACTTC. Amino acid sequence: CASSQGGQFSYEQYF.

The table lists this clonotype with many counts. The CDR3 sequence is CSARDARGPYNEQFF. The CDR3 DNA reads TGCAGTGCTAGAGATGCAAGGGGCCCCTACAATGAGCAGTTCTTC. The rearrangement links TRBV20-1 to TRBJ2-1; D is possibly TRBD1 (5 bases). V shed 0 bases and J shed 2 bases, with 11 bases lying between them. Germline V gene data show CDR1 as DFQATT and CDR2 as SNEGSKA (reference sequence). This CDR3 is built from 15 residues.

The chain has TRBV9 and TRBJ1-5; D is undetermined. V was clipped by 0 bases and J by 1 base, with 5 bases between them. Germline V CDR1 and CDR2: SGDLS, YYNGEE. This CDR3 has 14 amino acids. The CDR3 spells CASSVEGSNQPQHF. CDR3 coding DNA: TGTGCCAGCAGCGTAGAAGGGAGCAATCAGCCCCAGCATTTT.

This clonotype appeared many times. The chain uses TRBV25-1 and TRBJ1-2, with D unclear. CDR3 size: 13 residues. Germline CDR1 is MGHDK and CDR2 is SYGVNS. Trimming removed 1 base at V and 7 bases at J, with 10 bases between. CDR3 DNA sequence: TGTGCCAGCAGTGAATCTTGGGAGGTTGGCTACACCTTC. It specifies CASSESWEVGYTF.

This clonotype was seen repeatedly, ten times or more. V usage is TRBV7-2 and J usage is TRBJ2-3, with D perhaps matching TRBD1 (6 bases). The V gene's germline CDR1 is SGHTA and CDR2 FQGNSA. Trimming left V 1 base short and J 0 bases short, with 17 bases between. The CDR3 spans 18 residues. The CDR3 nucleotides read TGTGCCAGCAGCTTAGGAGGGGCGGCAGGGGCCAGCACAGATACGCAGTATTTT. Residues: CASSLGGAAGASTDTQYF.

The chain links TRBV29-1 to TRBJ2-1; 8 bases line up with TRBD2. V lost 1 base and J lost 7; bases outside the gene matches: 12. This CDR3 has 16 amino acids. The germline V gene encodes CDR1 SQVTM and CDR2 ANQGSEA. The CDR3 DNA reads as TGCAGCGTTGAAGGCGGCCTGGGGACTAGACAAAATGAGCAGTTCTTC. Its translation: CSVEGGLGTRQNEQFF.

This clonotype was seen repeatedly, ten times or more. V usage is TRBV6-4 and J usage is TRBJ2-7; D might be TRBD1 (6 bases). Germline CDR1 reads MRHNA; CDR2 reads SNTAGT. This CDR3 has 14 residues. V gave up 4 bases and J gave up 3 bases, with 13 bases separating them. This CDR3 is CASSGWTADYEQYF. The CDR3 region has the DNA TGTGCCAGCAGTGGTTGGACAGCCGACTACGAGCAGTACTTC.

This clonotype has a count of ten or more. This sequence joins TRBV20-1 and TRBJ1-2; 12 positions agree with TRBD1. The CDR3 consists of 13 residues. After removal of 5 bases from V and 7 bases from J, the junction contained 5 bases not matched to a gene. CDR1 is DFQATT, CDR2 SNEGSKA, per germline (reference sequence). The CDR3 reads CSAVRDRGLGYTF. DNA for the CDR3: TGCAGTGCTGTCCGGGACAGGGGGCTTGGCTACACCTTC.

This rearrangement joins TRBV7-8 to TRBJ2-6; unclear D gene. This CDR3 has 18 amino acids. V gave up 0 bases and J gave up 2 bases, with 14 bases separating them. CDR1 is SGHVS and CDR2 is FQNEAQ in the germline V gene. CDR3 coding DNA: TGTGCCAGCAGCTTAGCAGGGATCGACTTAGCTGGGGCCAACGTCCTGACTTTC. As protein: CASSLAGIDLAGANVLTF.

This clonotype was counted many times. The V gene is TRBV6-1, the J gene TRBJ2-7; either TRBD1 or TRBD2 may fit D (5 bases each). V was trimmed by 6 bases and J by 2 bases, leaving 11 bases between them. In germline, CDR1 is MNHNS, CDR2 SASEGT. This CDR3 is 13 amino acids long. CDR3: CASRGPGTYEQYF. The DNA for the CDR3 is TGTGCCAGCAGGGGGCCGGGAACCTACGAGCAGTACTTC.

Of note for this clonotype: Possible read error: a much larger clone is one base away. The chain is built from TRBV5-4 and TRBJ2-2; 8 bases line up with TRBD1. Germline CDR1 SGHNT, CDR2 YYREEE (reference sequence). This CDR3 comprises 16 residues. The CDR3 DNA reads as TGTGCCAGCAGCTTGACAGGGACAGGACACACCGGGGAGCCGTTTTTT. Its protein product is CASSLTGTGHTGEPFF.